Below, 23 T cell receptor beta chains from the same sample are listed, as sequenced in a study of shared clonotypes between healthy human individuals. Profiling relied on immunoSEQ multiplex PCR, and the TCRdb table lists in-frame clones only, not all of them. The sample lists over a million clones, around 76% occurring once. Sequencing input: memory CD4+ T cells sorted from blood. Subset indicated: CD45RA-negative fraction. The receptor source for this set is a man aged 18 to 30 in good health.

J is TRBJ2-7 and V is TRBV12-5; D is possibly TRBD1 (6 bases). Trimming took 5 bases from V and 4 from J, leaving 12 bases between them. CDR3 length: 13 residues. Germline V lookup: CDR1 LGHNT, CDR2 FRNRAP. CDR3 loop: CASGQGTRYEQYF. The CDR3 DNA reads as TGTGCTAGTGGTCAGGGGACCCGATACGAGCAGTACTTC.

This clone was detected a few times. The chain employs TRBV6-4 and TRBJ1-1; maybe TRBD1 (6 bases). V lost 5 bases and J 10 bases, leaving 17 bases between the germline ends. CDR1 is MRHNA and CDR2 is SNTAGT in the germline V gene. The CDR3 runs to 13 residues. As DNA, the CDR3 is TGTGCCAGCAGTCTGACAAACGGACAGAGAGCTTTCTTT. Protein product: CASSLTNGQRAFF.

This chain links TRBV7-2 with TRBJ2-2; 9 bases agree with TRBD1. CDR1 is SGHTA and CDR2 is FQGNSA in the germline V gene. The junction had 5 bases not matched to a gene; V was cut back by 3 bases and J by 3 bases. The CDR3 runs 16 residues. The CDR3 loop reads CASSFGTGWDTGELFF. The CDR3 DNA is TGTGCCAGCAGCTTTGGGACAGGGTGGGACACCGGGGAGCTGTTTTTT. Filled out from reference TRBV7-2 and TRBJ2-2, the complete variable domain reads GAGVSQSPSNKVTEKGKDVELRCDPISGHTALYWYRQSLGQGLEFLIYFQGNSAPDKSGLPSDRFSAERTGGSVSTLTIQRTQQEDSAVYLCASSFGTGWDTGELFFGEGSRLTVL.

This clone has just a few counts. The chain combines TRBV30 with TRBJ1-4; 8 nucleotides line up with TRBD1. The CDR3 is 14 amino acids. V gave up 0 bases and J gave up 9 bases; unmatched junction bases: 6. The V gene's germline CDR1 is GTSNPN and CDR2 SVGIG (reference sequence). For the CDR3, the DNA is TGTGCCTGGAGTGTGGGCCAGGGGGCGAAAAAACTGTTTTTT. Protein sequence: CAWSVGQGAKKLFF.

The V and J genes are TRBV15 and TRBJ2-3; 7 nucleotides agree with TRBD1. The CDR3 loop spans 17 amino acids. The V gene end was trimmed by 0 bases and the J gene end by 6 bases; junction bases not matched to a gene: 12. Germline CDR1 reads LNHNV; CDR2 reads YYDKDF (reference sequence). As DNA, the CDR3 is TGTGCCACCAGCAGAGATGAGGCCCAGGGGGAGACGGATACGCAGTATTTT. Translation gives CATSRDEAQGETDTQYF.

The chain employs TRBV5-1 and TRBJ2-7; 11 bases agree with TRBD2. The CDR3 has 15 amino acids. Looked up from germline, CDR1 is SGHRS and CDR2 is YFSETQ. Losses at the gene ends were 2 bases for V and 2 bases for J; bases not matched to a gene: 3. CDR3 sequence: CASSLLAGVTYEQYF. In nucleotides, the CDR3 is TGCGCCAGCAGCTTACTAGCGGGGGTTACCTACGAGCAGTACTTC.

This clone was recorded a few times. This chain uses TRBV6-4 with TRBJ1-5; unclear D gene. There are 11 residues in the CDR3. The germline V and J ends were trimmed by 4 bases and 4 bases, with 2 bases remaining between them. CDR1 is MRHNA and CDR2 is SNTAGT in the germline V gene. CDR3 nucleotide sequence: TGTGCCAGCAGTGTAAATCAGCCCCAGCATTTT. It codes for CASSVNQPQHF.

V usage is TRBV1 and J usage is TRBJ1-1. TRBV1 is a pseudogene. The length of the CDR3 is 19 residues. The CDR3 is CTSSQEVDGRGMFNTEAFF. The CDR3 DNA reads TGCACCAGCAGCCAGGAAGTTGACGGGAGGGGAATGTTTAACACTGAAGCTTTCTTT.

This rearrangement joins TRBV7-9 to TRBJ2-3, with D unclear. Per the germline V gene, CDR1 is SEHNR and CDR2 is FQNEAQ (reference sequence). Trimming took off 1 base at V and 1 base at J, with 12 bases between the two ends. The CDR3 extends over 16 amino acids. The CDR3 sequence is CASSLGTLIRTDTQYF. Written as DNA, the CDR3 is TGTGCCAGCAGCTTAGGGACCCTAATCCGCACAGATACGCAGTATTTT.

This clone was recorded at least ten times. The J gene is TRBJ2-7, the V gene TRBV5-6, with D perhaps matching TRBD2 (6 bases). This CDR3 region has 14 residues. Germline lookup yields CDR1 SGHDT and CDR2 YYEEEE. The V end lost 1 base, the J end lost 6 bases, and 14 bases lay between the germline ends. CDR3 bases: TGTGCCAGCAGCTTGTTAGGTAGCGGTGGCGAGCAGTACTTC. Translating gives CASSLLGSGGEQYF.

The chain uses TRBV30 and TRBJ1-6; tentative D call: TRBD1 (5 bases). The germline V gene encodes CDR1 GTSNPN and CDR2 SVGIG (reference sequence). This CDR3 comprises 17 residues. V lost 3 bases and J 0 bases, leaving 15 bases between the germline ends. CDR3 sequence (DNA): TGTGCCTGGAGAGACAGCGATCTAAACTCCTATAATTCACCCCTCCACTTT. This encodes CAWRDSDLNSYNSPLHF.

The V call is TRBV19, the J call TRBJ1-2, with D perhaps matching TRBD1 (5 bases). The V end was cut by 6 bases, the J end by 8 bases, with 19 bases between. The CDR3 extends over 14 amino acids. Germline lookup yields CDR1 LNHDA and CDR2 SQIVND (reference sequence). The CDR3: CASRGRAPLRGYTF. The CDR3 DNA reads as TGTGCCAGTAGGGGCAGGGCTCCCTTGAGAGGCTACACCTTC.

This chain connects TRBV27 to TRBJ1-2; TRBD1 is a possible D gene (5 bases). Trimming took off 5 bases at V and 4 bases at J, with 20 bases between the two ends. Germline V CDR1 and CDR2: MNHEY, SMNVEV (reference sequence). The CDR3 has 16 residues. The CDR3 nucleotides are TGTGCCAGCAGTACCAACCGACAGCCGGACGCCTATGGCTACACCTTC. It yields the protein CASSTNRQPDAYGYTF.

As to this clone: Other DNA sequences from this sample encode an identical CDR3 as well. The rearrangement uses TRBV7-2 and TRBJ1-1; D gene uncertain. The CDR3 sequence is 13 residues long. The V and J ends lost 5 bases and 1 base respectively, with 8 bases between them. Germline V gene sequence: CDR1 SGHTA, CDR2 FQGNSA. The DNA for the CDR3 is TGTGCCAGCAGCCCCCGAGGGAACACTGAAGCTTTCTTT. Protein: CASSPRGNTEAFF. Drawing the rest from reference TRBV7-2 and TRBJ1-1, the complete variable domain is GAGVSQSPSNKVTEKGKDVELRCDPISGHTALYWYRQSLGQGLEFLIYFQGNSAPDKSGLPSDRFSAERTGGSVSTLTIQRTQQEDSAVYLCASSPRGNTEAFFGQGTRLTVV.

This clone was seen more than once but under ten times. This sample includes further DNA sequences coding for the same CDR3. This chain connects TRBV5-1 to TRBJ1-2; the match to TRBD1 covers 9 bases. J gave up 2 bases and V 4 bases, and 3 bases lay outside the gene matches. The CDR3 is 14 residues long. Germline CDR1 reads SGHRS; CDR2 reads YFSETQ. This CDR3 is CASSPGTGNYGYTF. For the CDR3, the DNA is TGCGCCAGCAGCCCCGGGACAGGGAACTATGGCTACACCTTC.

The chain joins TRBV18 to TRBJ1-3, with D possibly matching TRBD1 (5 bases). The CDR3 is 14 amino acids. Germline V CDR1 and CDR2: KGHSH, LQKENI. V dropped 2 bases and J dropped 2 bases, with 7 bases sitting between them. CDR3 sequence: CASSPSGTGNTIYF. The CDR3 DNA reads TGTGCCAGCTCACCATCAGGGACTGGAAACACCATATATTTT.

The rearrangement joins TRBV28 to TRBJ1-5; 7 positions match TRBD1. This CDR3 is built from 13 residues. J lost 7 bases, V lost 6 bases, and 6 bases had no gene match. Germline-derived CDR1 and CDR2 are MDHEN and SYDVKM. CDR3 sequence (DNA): TGTGCCAGCAGCCCGGGACAGTCCCAGCCCCAGCATTTT. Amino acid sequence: CASSPGQSQPQHF.

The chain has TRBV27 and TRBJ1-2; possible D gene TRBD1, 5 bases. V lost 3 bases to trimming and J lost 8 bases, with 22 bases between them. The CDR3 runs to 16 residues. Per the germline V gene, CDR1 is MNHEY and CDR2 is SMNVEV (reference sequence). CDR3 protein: CASSFNLPGPGKGYTF. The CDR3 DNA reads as TGTGCCAGCAGTTTTAATCTTCCGGGACCTGGGAAGGGCTACACCTTC.

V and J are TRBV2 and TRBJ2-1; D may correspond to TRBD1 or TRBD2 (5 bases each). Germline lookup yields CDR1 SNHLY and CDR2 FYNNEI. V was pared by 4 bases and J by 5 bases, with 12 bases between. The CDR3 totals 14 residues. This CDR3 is CASSVWGYDNEQFF. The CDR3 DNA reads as TGTGCCAGCAGTGTTTGGGGGTACGACAATGAGCAGTTCTTC. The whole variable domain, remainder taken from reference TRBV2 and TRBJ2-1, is EPEVTQTPSHQVTQMGQEVILRCVPISNHLYFYWYRQILGQKVEFLVSFYNNEISEKSEIFDDQFSVERPDGSNFTLKIRSTKLEDSAMYFCASSVWGYDNEQFFGPGTRLTVL.

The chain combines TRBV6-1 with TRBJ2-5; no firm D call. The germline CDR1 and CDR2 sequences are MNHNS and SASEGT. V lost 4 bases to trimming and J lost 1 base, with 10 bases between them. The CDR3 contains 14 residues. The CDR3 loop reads CASSAYIVQETQYF. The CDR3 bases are TGTGCCAGCAGTGCTTATATCGTCCAAGAGACCCAGTACTTC.

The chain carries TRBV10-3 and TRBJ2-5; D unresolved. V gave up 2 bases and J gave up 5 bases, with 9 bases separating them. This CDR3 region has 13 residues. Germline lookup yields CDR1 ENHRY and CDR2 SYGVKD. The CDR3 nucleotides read TGTGCCATCAGTGAGATTCTTGGGGAGACCCAGTACTTC. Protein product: CAISEILGETQYF.

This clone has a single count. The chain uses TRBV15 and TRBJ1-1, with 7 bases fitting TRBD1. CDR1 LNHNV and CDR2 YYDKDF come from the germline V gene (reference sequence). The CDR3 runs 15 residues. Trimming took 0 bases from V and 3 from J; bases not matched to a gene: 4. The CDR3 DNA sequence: TGTGCCACCAGCAGAGATGGCAGGGGGGACACTGAAGCTTTCTTT. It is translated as CATSRDGRGDTEAFF.

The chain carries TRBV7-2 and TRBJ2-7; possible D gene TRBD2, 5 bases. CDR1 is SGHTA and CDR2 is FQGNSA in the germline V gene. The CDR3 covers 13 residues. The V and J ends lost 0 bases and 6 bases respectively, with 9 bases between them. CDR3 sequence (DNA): TGTGCCAGCAGCTTAGCCCCCGCGGGCGAGCAGTACTTC. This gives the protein CASSLAPAGEQYF.